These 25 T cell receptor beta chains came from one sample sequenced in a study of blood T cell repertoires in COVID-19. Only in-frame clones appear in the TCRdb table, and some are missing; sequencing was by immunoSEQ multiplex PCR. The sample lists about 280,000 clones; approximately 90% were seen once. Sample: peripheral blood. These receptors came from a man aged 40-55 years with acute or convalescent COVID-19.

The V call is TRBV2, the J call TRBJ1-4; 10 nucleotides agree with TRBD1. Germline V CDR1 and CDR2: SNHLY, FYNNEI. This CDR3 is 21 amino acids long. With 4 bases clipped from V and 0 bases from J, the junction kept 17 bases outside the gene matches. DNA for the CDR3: TGTGCCAGCAGTGGGGCGGCACGAACCGGGACAGGGGAGGCAACTAATGAAAAACTGTTTTTT. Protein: CASSGAARTGTGEATNEKLFF.

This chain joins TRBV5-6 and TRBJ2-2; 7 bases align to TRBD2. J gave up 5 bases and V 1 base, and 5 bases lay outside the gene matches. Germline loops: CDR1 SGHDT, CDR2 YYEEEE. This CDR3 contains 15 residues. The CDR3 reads CASSLPLGGTGELFF. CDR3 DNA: TGTGCCAGCAGCTTGCCCCTGGGGGGGACCGGGGAGCTGTTTTTT.

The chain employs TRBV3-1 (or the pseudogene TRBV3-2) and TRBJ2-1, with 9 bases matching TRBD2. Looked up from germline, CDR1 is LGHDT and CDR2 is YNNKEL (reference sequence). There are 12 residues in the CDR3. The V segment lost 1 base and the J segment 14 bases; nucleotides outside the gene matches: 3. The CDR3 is CASSQGTSAEFF. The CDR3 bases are TGTGCCAGCAGCCAAGGGACTAGCGCCGAGTTCTTC.

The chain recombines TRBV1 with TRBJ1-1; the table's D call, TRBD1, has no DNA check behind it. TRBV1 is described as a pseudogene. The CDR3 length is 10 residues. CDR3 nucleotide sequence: TGCACCAGCAGCCAAGGGCCTTCGTTCTTT. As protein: CTSSQGPSFF.

CDR3 sequence reads: CASSRDRADTQYF. Written as DNA, the CDR3 is TGTGCCAGCAGTAGGGACAGGGCAGATACGCAGTATTTT. The rearrangement uses TRBV2 and TRBJ2-3; 9 nucleotides match TRBD1. J gave up 4 bases and V 5 bases, and 1 base lay outside the gene matches. CDR1 is SNHLY, CDR2 FYNNEI, per germline. CDR3 length: 13 residues.

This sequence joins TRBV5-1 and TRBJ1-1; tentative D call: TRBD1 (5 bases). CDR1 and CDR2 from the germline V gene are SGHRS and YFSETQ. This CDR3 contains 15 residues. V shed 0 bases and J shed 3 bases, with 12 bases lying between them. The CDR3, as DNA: TGCGCCAGCAGCTTGGCCTTGGGGCAGGACACTGAAGCTTTCTTT. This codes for CASSLALGQDTEAFF.

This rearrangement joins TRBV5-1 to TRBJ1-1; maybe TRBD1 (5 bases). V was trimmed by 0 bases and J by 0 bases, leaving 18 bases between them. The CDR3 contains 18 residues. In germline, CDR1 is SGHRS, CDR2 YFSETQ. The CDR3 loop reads CASSLETRGSILNTEAFF. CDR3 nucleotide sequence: TGCGCCAGCAGCTTGGAGACAAGGGGTAGTATATTGAACACTGAAGCTTTCTTT.

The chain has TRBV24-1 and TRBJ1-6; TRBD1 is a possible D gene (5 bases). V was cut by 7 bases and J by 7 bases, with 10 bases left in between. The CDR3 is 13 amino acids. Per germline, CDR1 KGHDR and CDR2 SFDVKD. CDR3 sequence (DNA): TGTGCCACCAGCTCCTCAGGGAATTCACCCCTCCACTTT. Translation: CATSSSGNSPLHF.

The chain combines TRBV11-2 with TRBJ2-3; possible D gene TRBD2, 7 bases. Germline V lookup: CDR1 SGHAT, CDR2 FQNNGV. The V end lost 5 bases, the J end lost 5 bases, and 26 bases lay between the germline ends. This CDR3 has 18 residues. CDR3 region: CASSLTVRIGGDEDTQYF. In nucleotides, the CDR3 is TGTGCCAGCAGCCTGACGGTGCGCATAGGGGGGGACGAAGATACGCAGTATTTT.

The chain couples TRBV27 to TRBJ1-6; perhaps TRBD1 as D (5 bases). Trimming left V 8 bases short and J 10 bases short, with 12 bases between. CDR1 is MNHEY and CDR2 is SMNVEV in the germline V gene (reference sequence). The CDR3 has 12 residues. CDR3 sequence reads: CASRDSGSPLHF. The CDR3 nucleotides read TGTGCCAGCCGGGACTCTGGGTCACCCCTCCACTTT.

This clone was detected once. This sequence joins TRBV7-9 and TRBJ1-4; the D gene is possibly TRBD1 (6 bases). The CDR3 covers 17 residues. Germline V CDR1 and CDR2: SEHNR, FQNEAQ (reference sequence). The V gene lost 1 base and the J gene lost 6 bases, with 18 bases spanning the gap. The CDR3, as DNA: TGTGCCAGCAGCTTAGAAGAGGGACACAGGTCAGATGAAAAACTGTTTTTT. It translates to CASSLEEGHRSDEKLFF.

This CDR3 reads CASSQRFSSGNTIYF. CDR3 DNA sequence: TGCGCCAGCAGCCAGAGGTTTTCCTCTGGAAACACCATATATTTT. V is TRBV4-1 and J is TRBJ1-3; D gene ambiguous. In germline, CDR1 is MGHRA, CDR2 YSYEKL. V was cut by 3 bases and J by 0 bases, with 9 bases left in between. The length of the CDR3 is 15 residues.

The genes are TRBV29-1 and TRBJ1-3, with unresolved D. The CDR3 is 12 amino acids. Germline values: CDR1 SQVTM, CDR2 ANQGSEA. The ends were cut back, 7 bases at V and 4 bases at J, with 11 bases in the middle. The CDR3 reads CSGISSGNTIYF. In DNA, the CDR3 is TGCAGCGGAATTAGCTCCGGAAACACCATATATTTT.

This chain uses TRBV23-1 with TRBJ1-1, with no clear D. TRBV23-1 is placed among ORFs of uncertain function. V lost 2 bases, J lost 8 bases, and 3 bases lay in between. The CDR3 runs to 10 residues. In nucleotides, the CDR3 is TGCGCCAGCAGTCAAAGCGAAGCTTTCTTT. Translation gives CASSQSEAFF.

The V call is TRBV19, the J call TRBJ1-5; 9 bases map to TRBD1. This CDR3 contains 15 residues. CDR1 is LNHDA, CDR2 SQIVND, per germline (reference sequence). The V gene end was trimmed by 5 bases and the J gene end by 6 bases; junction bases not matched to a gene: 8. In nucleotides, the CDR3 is TGTGCCAGTAGTCTCCGGGACAGGGCGAGTCAGCCCCAGCATTTT. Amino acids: CASSLRDRASQPQHF.

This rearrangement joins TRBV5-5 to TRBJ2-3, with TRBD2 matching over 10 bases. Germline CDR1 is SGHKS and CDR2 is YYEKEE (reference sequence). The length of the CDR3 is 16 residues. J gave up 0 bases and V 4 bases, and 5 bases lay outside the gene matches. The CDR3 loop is CASSKLAGISTDTQYF. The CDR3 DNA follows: TGTGCCAGCAGCAAACTAGCGGGAATTAGCACAGATACGCAGTATTTT. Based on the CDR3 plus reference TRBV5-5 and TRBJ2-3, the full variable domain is DAGVTQSPTHLIKTRGQQVTLRCSPISGHKSVSWYQQVLGQGPQFIFQYYEKEERGRGNFPDRFSARQFPNYSSELNVNALLLGDSALYLCASSKLAGISTDTQYFGPGTRLTVL.

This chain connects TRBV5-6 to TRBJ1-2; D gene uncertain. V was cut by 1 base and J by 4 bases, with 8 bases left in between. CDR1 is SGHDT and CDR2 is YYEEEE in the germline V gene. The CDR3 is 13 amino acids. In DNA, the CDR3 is TGTGCCAGCAGCTTGACAGAACTCTATGGCTACACCTTC. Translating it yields CASSLTELYGYTF.

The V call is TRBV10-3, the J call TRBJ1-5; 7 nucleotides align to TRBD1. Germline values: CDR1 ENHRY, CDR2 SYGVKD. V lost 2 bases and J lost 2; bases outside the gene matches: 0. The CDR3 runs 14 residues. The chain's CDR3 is CAISETGGNQPQHF. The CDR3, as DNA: TGTGCCATCAGTGAGACAGGGGGCAATCAGCCCCAGCATTTT.

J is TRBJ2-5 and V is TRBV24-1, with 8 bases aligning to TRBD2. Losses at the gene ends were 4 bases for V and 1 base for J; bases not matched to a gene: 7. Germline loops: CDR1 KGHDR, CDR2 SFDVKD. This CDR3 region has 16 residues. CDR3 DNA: TGTGCCACCAGTGACCCGGGGGGGCCTCCCCAAGAGACCCAGTACTTC. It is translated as CATSDPGGPPQETQYF.

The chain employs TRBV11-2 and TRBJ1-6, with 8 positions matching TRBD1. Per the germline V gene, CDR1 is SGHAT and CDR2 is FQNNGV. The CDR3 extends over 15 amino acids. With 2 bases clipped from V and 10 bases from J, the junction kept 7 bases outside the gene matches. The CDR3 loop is CASSLITGGGSPLHF. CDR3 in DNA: TGTGCCAGCAGCTTAATAACAGGGGGAGGCTCACCCCTCCACTTT.

As DNA, the CDR3 is TGTGCCAGCAGCTTAATGTCATCTAACTATGGCTACACCTTC. It encodes CASSLMSSNYGYTF. The rearrangement uses TRBV7-8 and TRBJ1-2, with no clear D. The CDR3 totals 14 residues. With 2 bases removed from V and 0 bases from J, the gap between germline ends came to 7 bases. Looked up from germline, CDR1 is SGHVS and CDR2 is FQNEAQ.

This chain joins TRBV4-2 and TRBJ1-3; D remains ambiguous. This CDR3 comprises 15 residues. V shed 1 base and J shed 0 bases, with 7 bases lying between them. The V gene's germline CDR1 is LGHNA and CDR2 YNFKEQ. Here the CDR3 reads CASSQALSSGNTIYF. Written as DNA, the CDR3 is TGTGCCAGCAGCCAAGCCTTGTCCTCTGGAAACACCATATATTTT.

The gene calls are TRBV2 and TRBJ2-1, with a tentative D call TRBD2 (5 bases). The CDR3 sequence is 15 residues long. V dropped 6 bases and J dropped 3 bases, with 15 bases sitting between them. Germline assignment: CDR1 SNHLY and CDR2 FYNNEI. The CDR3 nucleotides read TGTGCCAGCAGCCCGGAGGACGTACGCTACAATGAGCAGTTCTTC. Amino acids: CASSPEDVRYNEQFF.

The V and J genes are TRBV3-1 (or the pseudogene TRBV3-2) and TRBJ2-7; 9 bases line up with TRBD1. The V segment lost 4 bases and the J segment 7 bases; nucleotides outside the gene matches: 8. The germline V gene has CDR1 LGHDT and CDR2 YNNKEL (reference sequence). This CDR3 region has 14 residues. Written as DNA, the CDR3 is TGTGCCAGCAGCCGATGGGACAGGGCGGGAGAGCAGTACTTC. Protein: CASSRWDRAGEQYF.

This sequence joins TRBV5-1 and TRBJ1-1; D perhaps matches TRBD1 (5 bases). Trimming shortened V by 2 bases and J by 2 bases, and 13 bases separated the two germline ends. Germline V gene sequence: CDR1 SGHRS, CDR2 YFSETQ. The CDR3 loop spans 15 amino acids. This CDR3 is CASSFVRGGNTEAFF. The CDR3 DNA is TGCGCCAGCAGCTTTGTAAGGGGCGGTAACACTGAAGCTTTCTTT. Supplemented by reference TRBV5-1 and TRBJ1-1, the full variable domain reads KAGVTQTPRYLIKTRGQQVTLSCSPISGHRSVSWYQQTPGQGLQFLFEYFSETQRNKGNFPGRFSGRQFSNSRSEMNVSTLELGDSALYLCASSFVRGGNTEAFFGQGTRLTVV.